Reported below is one TCR beta chain. TCRdb redid the calling of the 5' RACE reads with MiXCR, one entry per CDR3 protein. The sample consists of roughly 690,000 distinct CDR3 sequences, around 6% of them appearing once. The entry originates in a study of identical twins. The sequenced sample consisted of naive T cells sorted from blood. The TCR comes from a man younger than 35 in good health.

CDR3 in amino acids: CASSLHRGAKNIQYF. CDR3 nucleotide sequence: TGTGCCAGCAGCTTACATCGGGGAGCCAAAAACATTCAGTACTTC. The chain has TRBV7-8 and TRBJ2-4; weak D call: TRBD2 (5 bases). This CDR3 is built from 15 residues. V gave up 2 bases and J gave up 0 bases, with 8 bases separating them. CDR1 and CDR2 (germline): SGHVS, FQNEAQ.